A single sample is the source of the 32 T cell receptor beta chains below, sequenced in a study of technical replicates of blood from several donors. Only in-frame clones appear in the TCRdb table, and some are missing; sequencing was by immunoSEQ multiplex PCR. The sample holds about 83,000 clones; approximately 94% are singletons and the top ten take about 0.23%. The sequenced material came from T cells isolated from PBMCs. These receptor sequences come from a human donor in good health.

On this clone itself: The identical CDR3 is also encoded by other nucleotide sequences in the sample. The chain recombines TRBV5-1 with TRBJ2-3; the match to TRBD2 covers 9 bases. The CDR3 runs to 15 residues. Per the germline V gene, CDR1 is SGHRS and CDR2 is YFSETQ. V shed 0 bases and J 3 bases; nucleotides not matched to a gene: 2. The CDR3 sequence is CASSLVAGGTDTQYF. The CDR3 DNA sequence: TGCGCCAGCAGCTTGGTTGCGGGGGGGACAGATACGCAGTATTTT.

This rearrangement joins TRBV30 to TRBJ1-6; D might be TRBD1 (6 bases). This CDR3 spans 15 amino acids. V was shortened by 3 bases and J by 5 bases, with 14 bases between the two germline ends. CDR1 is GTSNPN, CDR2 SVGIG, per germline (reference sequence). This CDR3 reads CAWRQGSRNNSPLHF. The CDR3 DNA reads TGTGCCTGGAGGCAGGGGAGTCGGAATAATTCACCCCTCCACTTT.

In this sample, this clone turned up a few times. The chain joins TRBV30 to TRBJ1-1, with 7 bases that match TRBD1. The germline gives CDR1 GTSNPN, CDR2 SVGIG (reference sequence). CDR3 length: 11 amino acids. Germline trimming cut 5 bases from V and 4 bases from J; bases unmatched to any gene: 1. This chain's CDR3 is CAWDRATEAFF. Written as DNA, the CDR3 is TGTGCCTGGGACAGGGCCACTGAAGCTTTCTTT.

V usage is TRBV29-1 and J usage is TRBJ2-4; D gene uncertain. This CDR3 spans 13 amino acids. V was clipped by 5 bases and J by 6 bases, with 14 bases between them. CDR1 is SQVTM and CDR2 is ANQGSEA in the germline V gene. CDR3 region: CSVNLAMGNIQYF. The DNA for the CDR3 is TGCAGCGTTAATTTAGCTATGGGAAACATTCAGTACTTC. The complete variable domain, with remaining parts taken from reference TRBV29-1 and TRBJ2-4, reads SAVISQKPSRDICQRGTSLTIQCQVDSQVTMMFWYRQQPGQSLTLIATANQGSEATYESGFVIDKFPISRPNLTFSTLTVSNMSPEDSSIYLCSVNLAMGNIQYFGAGTRLSVL.

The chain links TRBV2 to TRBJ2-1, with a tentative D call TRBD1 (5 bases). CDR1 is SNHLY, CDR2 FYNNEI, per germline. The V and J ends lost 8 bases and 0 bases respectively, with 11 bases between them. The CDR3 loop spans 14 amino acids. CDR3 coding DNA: TGTGCCAGCCGCAAGGGGTCCTCCTACAATGAGCAGTTCTTC. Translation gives CASRKGSSYNEQFF.

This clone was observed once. The CDR3 bases are TGCAGCGTTGACCTAGCGGCCTACAATGAGCAGTTCTTC. Its translation is CSVDLAAYNEQFF. The chain employs TRBV29-1 and TRBJ2-1, with 7 nucleotides matching TRBD2. V dropped 3 bases and J dropped 2; count of bases not matched to a gene: 1. Germline assignment: CDR1 SQVTM and CDR2 ANQGSEA. This CDR3 has 13 amino acids.

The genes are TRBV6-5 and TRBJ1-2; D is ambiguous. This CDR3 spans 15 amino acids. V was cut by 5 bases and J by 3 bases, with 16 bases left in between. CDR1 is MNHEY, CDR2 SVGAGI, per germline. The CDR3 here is CASSTRGGLDYGYTF. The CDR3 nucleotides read TGTGCCAGCAGTACCCGTGGAGGGCTTGACTATGGCTACACCTTC.

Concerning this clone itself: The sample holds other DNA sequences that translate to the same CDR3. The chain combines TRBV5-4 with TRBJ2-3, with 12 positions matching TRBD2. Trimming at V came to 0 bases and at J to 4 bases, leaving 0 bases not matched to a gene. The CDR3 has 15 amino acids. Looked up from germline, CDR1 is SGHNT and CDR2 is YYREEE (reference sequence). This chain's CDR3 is CASSLGLAGADTQYF. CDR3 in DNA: TGTGCCAGCAGCTTGGGACTAGCGGGAGCAGATACGCAGTATTTT.

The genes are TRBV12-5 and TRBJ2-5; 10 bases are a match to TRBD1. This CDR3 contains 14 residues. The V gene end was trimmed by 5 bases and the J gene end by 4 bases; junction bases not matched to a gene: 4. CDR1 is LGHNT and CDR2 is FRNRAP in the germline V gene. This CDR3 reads CASGPDRGRETQYF. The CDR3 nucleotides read TGTGCTAGTGGTCCCGACAGGGGGCGAGAGACCCAGTACTTC.

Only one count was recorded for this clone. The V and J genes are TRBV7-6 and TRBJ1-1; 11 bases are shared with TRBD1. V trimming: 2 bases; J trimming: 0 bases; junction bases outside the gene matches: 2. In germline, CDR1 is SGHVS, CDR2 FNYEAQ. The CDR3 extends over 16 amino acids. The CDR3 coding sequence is TGTGCCAGCAGCTTACGGACAGGGGGCGTGAACACTGAAGCTTTCTTT. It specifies CASSLRTGGVNTEAFF.

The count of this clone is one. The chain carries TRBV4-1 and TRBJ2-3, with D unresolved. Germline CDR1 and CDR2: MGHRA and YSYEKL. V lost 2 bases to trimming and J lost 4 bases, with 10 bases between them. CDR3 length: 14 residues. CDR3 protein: CASSQLAPPDTQYF. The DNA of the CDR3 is TGCGCCAGCAGCCAACTGGCTCCGCCAGATACGCAGTATTTT.

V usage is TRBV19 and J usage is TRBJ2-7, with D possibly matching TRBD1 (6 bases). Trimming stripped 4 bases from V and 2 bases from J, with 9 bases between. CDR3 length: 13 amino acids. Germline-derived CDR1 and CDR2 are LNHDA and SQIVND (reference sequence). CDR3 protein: CASSKGDTYEQYF. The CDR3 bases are TGTGCCAGTAGTAAAGGGGACACCTACGAGCAGTACTTC.

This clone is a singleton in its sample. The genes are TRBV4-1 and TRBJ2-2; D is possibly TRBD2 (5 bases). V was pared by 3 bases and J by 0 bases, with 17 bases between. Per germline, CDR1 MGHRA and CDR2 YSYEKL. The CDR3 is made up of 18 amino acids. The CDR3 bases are TGCGCCAGCAGCCAGGGATCGAGGCTAGCAGCGAACACCGGGGAGCTGTTTTTT. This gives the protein CASSQGSRLAANTGELFF.

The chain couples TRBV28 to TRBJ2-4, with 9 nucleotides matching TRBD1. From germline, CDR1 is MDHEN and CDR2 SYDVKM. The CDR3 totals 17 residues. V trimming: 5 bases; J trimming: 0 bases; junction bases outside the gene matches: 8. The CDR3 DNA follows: TGTGCCAGCAGTCATTGGGACAGGGCAGGAGCCAAAAACATTCAGTACTTC. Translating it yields CASSHWDRAGAKNIQYF.

The CDR3 nucleotides read TGTGCCAGCTCACCCACACAGACCTACGAGCAGTACTTC. This sequence encodes CASSPTQTYEQYF. The chain combines TRBV19 with TRBJ2-7; D remains ambiguous. The CDR3 covers 13 residues. Germline V gene sequence: CDR1 LNHDA, CDR2 SQIVND (reference sequence). Trimming removed 9 bases at V and 2 bases at J, with 14 bases between.

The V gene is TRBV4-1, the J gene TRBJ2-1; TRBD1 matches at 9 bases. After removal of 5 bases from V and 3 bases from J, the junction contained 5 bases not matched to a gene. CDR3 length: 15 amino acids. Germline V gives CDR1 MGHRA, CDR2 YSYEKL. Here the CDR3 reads CASSAPGQGYNEQFF. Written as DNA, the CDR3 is TGCGCCAGCAGCGCCCCGGGACAGGGCTACAATGAGCAGTTCTTC.

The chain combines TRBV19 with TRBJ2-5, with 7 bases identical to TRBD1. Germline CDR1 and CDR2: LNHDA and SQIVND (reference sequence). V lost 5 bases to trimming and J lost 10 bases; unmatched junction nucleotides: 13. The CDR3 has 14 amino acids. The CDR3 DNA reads TGTGCCAGTAGTTCCCAAGGGACAGCCCCGGACCAGTACTTC. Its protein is CASSSQGTAPDQYF.

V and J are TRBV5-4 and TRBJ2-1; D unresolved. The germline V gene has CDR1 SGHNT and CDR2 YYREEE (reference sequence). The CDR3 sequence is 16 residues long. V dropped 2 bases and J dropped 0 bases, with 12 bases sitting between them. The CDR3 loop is CASSFARGYSYNEQFF. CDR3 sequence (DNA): TGTGCCAGCAGCTTTGCCCGCGGCTACTCCTACAATGAGCAGTTCTTC. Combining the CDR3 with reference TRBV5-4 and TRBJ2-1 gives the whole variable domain ETGVTQSPTHLIKTRGQQVTLRCSSQSGHNTVSWYQQALGQGPQFIFQYYREEENGRGNFPPRFSGLQFPNYSSELNVNALELDDSALYLCASSFARGYSYNEQFFGPGTRLTVL.

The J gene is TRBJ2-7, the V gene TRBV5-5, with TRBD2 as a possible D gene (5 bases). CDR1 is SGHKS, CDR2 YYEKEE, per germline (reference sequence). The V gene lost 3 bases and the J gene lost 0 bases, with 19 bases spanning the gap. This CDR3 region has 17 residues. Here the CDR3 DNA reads TGTGCCAGCAGCTCCCCGCCCGGACTTTCAAGCTCCTACGAGCAGTACTTC. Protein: CASSSPPGLSSSYEQYF.

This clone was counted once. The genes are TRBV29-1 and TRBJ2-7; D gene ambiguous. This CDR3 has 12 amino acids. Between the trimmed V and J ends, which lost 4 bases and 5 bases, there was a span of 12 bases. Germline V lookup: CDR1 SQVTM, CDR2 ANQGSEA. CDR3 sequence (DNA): TGCAGCGTTGTAATTAGCCTCCACGAGCAGTACTTC. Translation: CSVVISLHEQYF.

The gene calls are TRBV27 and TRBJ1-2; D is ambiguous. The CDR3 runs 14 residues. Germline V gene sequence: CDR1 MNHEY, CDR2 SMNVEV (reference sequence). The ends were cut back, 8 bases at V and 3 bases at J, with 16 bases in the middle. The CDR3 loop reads CASALSESDYGYTF. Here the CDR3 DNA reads TGTGCCAGCGCCCTGTCGGAGTCTGACTATGGCTACACCTTC.

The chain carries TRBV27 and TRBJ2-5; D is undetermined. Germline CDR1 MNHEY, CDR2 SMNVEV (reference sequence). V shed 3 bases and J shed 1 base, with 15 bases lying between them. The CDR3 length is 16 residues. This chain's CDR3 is CASSFSVQAVQETQYF. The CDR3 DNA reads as TGTGCCAGCAGTTTTTCCGTCCAGGCCGTCCAAGAGACCCAGTACTTC.

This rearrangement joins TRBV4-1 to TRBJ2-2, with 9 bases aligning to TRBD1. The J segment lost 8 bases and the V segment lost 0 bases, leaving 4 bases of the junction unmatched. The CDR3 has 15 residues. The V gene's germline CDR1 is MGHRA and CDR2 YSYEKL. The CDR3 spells CASSQEQQGAGELFF. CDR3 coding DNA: TGCGCCAGCAGCCAAGAACAACAGGGGGCAGGGGAGCTGTTTTTT.

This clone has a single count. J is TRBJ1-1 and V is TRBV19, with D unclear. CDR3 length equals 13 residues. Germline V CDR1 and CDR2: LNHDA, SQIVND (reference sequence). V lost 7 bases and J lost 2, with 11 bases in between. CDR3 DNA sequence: TGTGCCAGTAACCCTACAGCTAACACTGAAGCTTTCTTT. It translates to CASNPTANTEAFF. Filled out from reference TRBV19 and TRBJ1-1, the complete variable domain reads DGGITQSPKYLFRKEGQNVTLSCEQNLNHDAMYWYRQDPGQGLRLIYYSQIVNDFQKGDIAEGYSVSREKKESFPLTVTSAQKNPTAFYLCASNPTANTEAFFGQGTRLTVV.

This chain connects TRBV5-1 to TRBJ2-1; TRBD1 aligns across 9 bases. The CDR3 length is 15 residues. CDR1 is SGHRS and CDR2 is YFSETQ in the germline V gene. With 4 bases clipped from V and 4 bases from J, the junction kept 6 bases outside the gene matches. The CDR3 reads CASSPRGQGYNEQFF. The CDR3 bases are TGCGCCAGCAGCCCACGGGGACAGGGTTACAATGAGCAGTTCTTC.

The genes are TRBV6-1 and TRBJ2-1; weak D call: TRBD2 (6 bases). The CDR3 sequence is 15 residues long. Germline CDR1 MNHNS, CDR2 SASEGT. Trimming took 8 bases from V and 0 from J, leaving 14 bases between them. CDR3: CASLLALSSYNEQFF. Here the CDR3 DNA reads TGTGCCAGCTTACTAGCATTGAGCTCCTACAATGAGCAGTTCTTC.

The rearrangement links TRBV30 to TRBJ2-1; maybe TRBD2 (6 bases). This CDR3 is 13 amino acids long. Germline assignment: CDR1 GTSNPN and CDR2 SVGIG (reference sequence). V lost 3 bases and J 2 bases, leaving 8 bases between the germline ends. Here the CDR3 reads CAWSPGAYNEQFF. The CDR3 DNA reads TGTGCCTGGAGCCCGGGGGCCTACAATGAGCAGTTCTTC. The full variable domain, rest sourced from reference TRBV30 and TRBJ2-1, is SQTIHQWPATLVQPVGSPLSLECTVEGTSNPNLYWYRQAAGRGLQLLFYSVGIGQISSEVPQNLSASRPQDRQFILSSKKLLLSDSGFYLCAWSPGAYNEQFFGPGTRLTVL.

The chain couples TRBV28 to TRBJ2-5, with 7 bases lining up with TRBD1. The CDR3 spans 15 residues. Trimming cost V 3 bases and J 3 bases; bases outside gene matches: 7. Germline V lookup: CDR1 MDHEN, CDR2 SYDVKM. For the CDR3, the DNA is TGTGCCAGCAGTTTCTTACAGGGGCGCAAAGAGACCCAGTACTTC. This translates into CASSFLQGRKETQYF.

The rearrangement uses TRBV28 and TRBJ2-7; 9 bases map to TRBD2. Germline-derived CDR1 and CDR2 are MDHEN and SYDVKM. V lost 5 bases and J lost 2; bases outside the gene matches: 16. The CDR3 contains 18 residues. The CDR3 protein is CASSGSEISGSQPYEQYF. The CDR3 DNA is TGTGCCAGCAGTGGGAGTGAAATTAGCGGGAGTCAACCCTACGAGCAGTACTTC.

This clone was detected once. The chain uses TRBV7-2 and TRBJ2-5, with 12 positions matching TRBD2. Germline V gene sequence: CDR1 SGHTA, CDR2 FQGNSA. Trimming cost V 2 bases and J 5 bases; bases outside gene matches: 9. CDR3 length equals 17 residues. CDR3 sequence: CASSLTRASGRAETQYF. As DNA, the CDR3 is TGTGCCAGCAGCTTAACTCGCGCTAGCGGGAGGGCGGAGACCCAGTACTTC.

CDR3 loop: CASSRLFSSGNTIYF. The CDR3 DNA sequence: TGTGCCAGCAGCCGATTGTTTAGCTCTGGAAACACCATATATTTT. The rearrangement joins TRBV6-5 to TRBJ1-3, with D unresolved. The CDR3 runs 15 residues. CDR1 and CDR2 (germline): MNHEY, SVGAGI. Trimming took 6 bases from V and 0 from J, leaving 12 bases between them.

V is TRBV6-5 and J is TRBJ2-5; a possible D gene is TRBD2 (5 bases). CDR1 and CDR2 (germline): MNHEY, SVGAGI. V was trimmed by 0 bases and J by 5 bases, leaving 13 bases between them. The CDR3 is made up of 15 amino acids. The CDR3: CASSYSIGVLETQYF. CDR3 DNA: TGTGCCAGCAGTTACTCGATCGGGGTCCTGGAGACCCAGTACTTC.